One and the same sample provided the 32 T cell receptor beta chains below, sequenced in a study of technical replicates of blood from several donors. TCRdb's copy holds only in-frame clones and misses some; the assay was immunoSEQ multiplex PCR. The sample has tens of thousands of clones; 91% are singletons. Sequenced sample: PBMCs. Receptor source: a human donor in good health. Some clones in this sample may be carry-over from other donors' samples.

CDR3 region: CASSIVTGVTGELFF. The CDR3 region has the DNA TGTGCCAGTAGTATAGTTACCGGGGTTACCGGGGAGCTGTTTTTT. The chain couples TRBV19 to TRBJ2-2, with TRBD2 as a possible D gene (5 bases). Looked up from germline, CDR1 is LNHDA and CDR2 is SQIVND (reference sequence). V gave up 1 base and J gave up 5 bases, with 11 bases separating them. The CDR3 is 15 amino acids.

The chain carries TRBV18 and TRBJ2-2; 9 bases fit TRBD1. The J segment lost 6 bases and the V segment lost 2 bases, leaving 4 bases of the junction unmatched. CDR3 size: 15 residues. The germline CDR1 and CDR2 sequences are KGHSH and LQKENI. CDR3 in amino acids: CASSPGTGNSGELFF. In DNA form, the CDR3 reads TGTGCCAGCTCACCAGGGACAGGGAATTCCGGGGAGCTGTTTTTT. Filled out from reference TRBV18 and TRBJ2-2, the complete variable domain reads NAGVMQNPRHLVRRRGQEARLRCSPMKGHSHVYWYRQLPEEGLKFMVYLQKENIIDESGMPKERFSAEFPKEGPSILRIQQVVRGDSAAYFCASSPGTGNSGELFFGEGSRLTVL.

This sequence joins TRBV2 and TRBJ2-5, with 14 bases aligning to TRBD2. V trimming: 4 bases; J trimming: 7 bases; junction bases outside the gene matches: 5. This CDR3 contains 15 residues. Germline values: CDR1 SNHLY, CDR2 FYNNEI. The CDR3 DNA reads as TGTGCCAGCAGTGGACTAGCGGGGGGGCTTAGGACCCAGTACTTC. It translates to CASSGLAGGLRTQYF.

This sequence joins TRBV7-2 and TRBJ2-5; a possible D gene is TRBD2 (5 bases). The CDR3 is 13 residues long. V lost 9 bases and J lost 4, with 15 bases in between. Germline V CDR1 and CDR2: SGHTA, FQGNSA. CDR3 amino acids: CASRGRVGETQYF. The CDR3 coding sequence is TGTGCCAGTCGGGGAAGAGTGGGAGAGACCCAGTACTTC.

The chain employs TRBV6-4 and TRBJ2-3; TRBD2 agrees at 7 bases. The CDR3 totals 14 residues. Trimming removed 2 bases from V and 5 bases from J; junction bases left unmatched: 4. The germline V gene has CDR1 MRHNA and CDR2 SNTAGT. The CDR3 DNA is TGTGCCAGCAGTGACGGGTTAGCGGGAGATACGCAGTATTTT. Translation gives CASSDGLAGDTQYF.

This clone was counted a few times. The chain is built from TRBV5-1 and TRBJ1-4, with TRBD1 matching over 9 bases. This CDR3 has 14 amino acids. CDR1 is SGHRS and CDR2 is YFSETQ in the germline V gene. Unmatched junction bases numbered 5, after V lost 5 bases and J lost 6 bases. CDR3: CASSRTGDYEKLFF. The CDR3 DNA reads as TGCGCCAGCAGTAGGACAGGGGATTATGAAAAACTGTTTTTT.

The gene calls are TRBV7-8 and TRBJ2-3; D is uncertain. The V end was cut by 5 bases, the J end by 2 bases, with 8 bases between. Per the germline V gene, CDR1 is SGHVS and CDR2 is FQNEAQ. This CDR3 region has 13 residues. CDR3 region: CASSGTYTDTQYF. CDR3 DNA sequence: TGTGCCAGCAGCGGTACCTACACAGATACGCAGTATTTT.

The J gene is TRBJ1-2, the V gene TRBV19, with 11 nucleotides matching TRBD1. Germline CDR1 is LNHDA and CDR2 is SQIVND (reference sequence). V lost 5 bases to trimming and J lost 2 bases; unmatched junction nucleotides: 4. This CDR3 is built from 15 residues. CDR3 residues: CASSSWDRGNYGYTF. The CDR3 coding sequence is TGTGCCAGTAGTTCCTGGGACAGGGGGAACTATGGCTACACCTTC.

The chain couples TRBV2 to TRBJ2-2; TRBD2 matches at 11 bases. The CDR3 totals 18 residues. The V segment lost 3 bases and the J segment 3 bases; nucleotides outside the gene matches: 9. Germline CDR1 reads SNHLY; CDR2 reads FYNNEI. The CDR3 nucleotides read TGTGCCAGCAGTGATCGACTAGCGGGGAGTCTAGACACCGGGGAGCTGTTTTTT. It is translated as CASSDRLAGSLDTGELFF. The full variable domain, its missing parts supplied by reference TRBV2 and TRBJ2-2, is EPEVTQTPSHQVTQMGQEVILRCVPISNHLYFYWYRQILGQKVEFLVSFYNNEISEKSEIFDDQFSVERPDGSNFTLKIRSTKLEDSAMYFCASSDRLAGSLDTGELFFGEGSRLTVL.

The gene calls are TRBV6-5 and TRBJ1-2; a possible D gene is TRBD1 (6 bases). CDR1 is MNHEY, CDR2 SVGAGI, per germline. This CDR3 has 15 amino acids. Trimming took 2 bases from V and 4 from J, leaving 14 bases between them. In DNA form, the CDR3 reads TGTGCCAGCAGTTACACCACAGGGAACTCCTATGGCTACACCTTC. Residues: CASSYTTGNSYGYTF.

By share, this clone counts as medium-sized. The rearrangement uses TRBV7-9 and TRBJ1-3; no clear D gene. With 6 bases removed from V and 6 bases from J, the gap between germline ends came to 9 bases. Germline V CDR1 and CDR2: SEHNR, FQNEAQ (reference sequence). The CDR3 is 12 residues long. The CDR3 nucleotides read TGTGCCAGCAGGAAACGGGTAAACACCATATATTTT. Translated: CASRKRVNTIYF.

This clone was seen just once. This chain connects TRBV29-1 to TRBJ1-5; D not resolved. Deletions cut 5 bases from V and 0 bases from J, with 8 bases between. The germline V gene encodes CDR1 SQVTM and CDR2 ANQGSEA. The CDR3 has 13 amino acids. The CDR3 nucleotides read TGCAGCGTTTTCTCCGGTAGCAATCAGCCCCAGCATTTT. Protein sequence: CSVFSGSNQPQHF.

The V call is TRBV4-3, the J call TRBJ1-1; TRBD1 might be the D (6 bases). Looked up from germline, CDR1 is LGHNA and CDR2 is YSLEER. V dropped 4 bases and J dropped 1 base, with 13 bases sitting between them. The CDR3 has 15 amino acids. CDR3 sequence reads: CASSPVGGANTEAFF. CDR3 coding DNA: TGCGCCAGCAGCCCGGTGGGGGGGGCGAACACTGAAGCTTTCTTT.

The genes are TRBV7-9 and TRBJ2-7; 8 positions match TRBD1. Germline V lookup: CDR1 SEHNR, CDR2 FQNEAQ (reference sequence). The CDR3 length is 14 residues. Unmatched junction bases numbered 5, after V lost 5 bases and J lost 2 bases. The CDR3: CASSTWTGTYEQYF. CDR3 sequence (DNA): TGTGCCAGCAGCACCTGGACAGGGACCTACGAGCAGTACTTC. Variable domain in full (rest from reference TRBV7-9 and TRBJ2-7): DTGVSQNPRHKITKRGQNVTFRCDPISEHNRLYWYRQTLGQGPEFLTYFQNEAQLEKSRLLSDRFSAERPKGSFSTLEIQRTEQGDSAMYLCASSTWTGTYEQYFGPGTRLTVT.

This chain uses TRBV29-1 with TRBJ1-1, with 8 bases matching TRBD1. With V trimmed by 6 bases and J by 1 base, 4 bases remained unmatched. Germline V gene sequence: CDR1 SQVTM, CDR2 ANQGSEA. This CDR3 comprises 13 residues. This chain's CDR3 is CSVQGQANTEAFF. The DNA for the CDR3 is TGCAGCGTCCAGGGACAGGCGAACACTGAAGCTTTCTTT.

The CDR3 DNA is TGTGCCAGCAGCTCAGGGGGCACTGAAGCTTTCTTT. Its translation: CASSSGGTEAFF. The chain uses TRBV11-2 and TRBJ1-1; 7 bases agree with TRBD1. The CDR3 runs to 12 residues. Germline values: CDR1 SGHAT, CDR2 FQNNGV. With V trimmed by 4 bases and J by 4 bases, 0 bases remained unmatched.

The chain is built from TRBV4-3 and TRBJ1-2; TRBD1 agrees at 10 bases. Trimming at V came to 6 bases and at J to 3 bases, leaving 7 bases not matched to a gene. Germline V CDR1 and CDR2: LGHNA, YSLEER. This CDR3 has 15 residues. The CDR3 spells CASSPSGQGYYGYTF. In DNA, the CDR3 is TGCGCCAGCAGTCCGTCGGGACAGGGGTACTATGGCTACACCTTC.

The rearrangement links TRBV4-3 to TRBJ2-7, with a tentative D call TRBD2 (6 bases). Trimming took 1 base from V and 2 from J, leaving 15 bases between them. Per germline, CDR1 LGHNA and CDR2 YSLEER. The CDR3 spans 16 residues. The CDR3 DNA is TGCGCCAGCAGCCAAGCGCCGGCTAGCGAAACCTACGAGCAGTACTTC. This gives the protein CASSQAPASETYEQYF.

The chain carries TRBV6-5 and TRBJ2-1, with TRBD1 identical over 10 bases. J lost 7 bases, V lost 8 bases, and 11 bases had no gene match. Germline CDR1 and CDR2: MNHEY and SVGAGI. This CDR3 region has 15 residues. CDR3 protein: CASRPRQGAENEQFF. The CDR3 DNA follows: TGTGCCAGCCGACCGCGACAGGGGGCGGAAAATGAGCAGTTCTTC.

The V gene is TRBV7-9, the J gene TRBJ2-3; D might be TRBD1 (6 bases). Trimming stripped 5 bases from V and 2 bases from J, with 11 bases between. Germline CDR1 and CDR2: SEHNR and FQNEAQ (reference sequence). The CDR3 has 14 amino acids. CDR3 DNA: TGTGCCAGCAGCCAGGACAGCCTCACAGATACGCAGTATTTT. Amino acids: CASSQDSLTDTQYF.

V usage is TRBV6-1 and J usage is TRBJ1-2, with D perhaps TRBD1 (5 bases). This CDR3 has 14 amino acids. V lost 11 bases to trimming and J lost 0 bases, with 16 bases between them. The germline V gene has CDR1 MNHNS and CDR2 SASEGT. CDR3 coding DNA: TGTGCCTGTCGTTCCCGGGGGGCTAACTATGGCTACACCTTC. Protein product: CACRSRGANYGYTF.

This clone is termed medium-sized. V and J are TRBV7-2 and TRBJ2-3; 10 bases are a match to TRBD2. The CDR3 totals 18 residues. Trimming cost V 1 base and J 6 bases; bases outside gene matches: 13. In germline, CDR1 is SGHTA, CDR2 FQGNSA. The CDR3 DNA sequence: TGTGCCAGCAGCTTAGTTAGCGGGGGGCATTTTCTTGCGGATACGCAGTATTTT. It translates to CASSLVSGGHFLADTQYF.

The CDR3 sequence is CASSQTGTSGTDTQYF. In DNA form, the CDR3 reads TGTGCCAGCAGCCAAACCGGGACTTCGGGCACAGATACGCAGTATTTT. This sequence joins TRBV7-3 and TRBJ2-3; D possibly corresponds to TRBD2 (6 bases). Germline-derived CDR1 and CDR2 are SGHTA and FQGTGA. V was pared by 5 bases and J by 1 base, with 16 bases between. This CDR3 comprises 16 residues.

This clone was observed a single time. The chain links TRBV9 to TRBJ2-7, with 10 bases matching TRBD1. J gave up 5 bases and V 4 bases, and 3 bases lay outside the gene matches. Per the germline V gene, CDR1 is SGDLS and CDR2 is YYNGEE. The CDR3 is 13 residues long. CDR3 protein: CASSSGQGNEQYF. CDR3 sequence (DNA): TGTGCCAGCAGCTCGGGACAGGGGAACGAGCAGTACTTC.

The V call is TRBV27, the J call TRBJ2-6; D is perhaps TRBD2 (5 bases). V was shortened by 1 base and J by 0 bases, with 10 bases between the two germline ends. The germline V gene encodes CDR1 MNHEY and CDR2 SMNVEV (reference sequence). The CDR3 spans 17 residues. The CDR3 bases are TGTGCCAGCAGTTTATTTATTCGGGGCTCTGGGGCCAACGTCCTGACTTTC. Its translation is CASSLFIRGSGANVLTF.

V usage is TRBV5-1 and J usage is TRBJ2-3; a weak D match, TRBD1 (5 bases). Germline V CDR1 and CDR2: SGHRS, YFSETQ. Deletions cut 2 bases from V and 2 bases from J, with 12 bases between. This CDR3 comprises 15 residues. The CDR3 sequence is CASSFWAGPTDTQYF. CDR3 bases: TGCGCCAGCAGCTTTTGGGCAGGGCCCACAGATACGCAGTATTTT. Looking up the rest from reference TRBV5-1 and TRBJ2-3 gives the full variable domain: KAGVTQTPRYLIKTRGQQVTLSCSPISGHRSVSWYQQTPGQGLQFLFEYFSETQRNKGNFPGRFSGRQFSNSRSEMNVSTLELGDSALYLCASSFWAGPTDTQYFGPGTRLTVL.

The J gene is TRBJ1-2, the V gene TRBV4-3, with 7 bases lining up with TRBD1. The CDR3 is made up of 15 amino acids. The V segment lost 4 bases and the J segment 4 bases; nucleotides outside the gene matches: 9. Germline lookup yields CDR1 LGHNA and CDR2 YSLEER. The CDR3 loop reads CASSLTTGTSYGYTF. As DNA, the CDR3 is TGCGCCAGCAGCCTGACGACAGGGACTAGCTATGGCTACACCTTC.

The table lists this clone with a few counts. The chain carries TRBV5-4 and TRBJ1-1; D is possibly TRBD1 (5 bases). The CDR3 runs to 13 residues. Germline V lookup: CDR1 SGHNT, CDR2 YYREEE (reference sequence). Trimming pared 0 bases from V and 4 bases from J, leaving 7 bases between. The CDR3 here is CASSLGGATEAFF. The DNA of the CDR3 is TGTGCCAGCAGCTTGGGTGGGGCCACTGAAGCTTTCTTT.

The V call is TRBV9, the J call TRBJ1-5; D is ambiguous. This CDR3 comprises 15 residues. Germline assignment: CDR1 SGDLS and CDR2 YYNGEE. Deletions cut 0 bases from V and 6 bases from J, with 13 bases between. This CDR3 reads CASSVGEGRGQPQHF. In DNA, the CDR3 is TGTGCCAGCAGCGTAGGGGAGGGCCGAGGTCAGCCCCAGCATTTT.

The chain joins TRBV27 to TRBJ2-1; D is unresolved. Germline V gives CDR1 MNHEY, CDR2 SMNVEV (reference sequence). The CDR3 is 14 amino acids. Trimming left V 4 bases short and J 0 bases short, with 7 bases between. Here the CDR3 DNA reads TGTGCCAGCAGTTACCGAGACTCCTACAATGAGCAGTTCTTC. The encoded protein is CASSYRDSYNEQFF.

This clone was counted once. In DNA form, the CDR3 reads TGCGCCAGCAGCCAAGACGACAGGGGGAGCTACGAGCAGTACTTC. Translation: CASSQDDRGSYEQYF. The chain carries TRBV4-3 and TRBJ2-7, with 9 bases identical to TRBD1. CDR1 is LGHNA and CDR2 is YSLEER in the germline V gene. The CDR3 is made up of 15 amino acids. With V trimmed by 0 bases and J by 3 bases, 3 bases remained unmatched.

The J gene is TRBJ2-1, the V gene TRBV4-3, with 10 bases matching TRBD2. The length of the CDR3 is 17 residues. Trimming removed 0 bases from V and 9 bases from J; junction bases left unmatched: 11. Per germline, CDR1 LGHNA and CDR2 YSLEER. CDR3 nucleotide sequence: TGCGCCAGCAGCCAAGATCCGACAAAGCGGGGGGGCCCTGAGCAGTTCTTC. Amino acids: CASSQDPTKRGGPEQFF.